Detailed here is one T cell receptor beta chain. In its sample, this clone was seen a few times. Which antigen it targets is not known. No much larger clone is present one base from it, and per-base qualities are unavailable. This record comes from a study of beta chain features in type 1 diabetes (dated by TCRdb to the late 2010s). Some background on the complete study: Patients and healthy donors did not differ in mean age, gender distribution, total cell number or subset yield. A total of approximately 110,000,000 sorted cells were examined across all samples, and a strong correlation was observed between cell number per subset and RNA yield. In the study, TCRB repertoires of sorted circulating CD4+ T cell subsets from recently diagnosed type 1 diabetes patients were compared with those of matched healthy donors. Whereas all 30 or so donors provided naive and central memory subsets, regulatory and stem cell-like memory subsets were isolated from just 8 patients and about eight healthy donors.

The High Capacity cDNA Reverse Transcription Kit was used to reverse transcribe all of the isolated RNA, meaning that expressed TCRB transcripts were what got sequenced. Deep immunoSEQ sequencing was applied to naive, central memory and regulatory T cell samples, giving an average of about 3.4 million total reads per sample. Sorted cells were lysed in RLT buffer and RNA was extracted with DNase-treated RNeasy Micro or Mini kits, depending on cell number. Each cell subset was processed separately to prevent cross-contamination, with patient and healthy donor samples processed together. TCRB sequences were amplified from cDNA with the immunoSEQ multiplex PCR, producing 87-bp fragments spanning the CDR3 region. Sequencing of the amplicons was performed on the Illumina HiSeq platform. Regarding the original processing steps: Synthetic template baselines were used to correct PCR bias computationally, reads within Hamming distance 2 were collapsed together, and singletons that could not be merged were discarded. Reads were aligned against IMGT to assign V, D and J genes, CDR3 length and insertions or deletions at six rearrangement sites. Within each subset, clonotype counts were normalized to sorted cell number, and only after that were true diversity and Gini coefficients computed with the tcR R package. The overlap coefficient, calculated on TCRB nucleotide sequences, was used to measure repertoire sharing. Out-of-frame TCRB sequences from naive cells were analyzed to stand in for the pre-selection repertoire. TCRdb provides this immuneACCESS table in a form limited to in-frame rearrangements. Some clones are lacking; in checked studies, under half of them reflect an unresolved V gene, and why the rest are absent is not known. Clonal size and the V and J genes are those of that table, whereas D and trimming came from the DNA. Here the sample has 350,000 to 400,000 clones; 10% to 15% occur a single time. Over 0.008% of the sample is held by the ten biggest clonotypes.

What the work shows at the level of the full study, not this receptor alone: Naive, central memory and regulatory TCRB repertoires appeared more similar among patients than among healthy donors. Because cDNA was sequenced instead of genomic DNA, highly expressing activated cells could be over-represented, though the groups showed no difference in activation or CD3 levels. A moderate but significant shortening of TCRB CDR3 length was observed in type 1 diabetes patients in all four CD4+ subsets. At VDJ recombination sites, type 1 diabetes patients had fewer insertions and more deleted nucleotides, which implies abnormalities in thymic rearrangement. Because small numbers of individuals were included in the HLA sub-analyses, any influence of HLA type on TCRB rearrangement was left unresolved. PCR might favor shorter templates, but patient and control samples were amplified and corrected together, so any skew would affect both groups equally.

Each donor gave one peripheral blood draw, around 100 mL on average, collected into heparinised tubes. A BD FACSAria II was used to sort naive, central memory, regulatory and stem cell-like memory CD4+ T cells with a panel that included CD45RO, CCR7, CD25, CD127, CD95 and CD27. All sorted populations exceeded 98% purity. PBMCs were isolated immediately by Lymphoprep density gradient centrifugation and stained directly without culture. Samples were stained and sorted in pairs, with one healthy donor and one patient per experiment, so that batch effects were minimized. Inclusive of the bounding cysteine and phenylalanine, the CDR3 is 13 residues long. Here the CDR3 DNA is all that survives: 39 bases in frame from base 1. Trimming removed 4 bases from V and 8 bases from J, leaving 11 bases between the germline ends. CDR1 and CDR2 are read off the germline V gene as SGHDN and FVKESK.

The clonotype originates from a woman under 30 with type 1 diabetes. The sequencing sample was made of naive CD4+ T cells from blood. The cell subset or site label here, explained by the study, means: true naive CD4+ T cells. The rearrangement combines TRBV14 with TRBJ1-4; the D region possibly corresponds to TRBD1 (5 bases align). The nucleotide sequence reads TGTGCCAGCAGCCGAGTACCAGGGGAAAAACTGTTTTTT. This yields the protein CASSRVPGEKLFF.